This T cell receptor beta chain emerged from a study of identifying expanded T cells in peripheral blood. The method was immunoSEQ multiplex PCR; TCRdb's version includes in-frame clones alone and lacks a portion of them. The data show more than 85,000 clones, 88% seen once. The study's findings and limits: Approximately two-week clone count variance significantly increased as total template count grew. Over about two and four weeks, about 15 and 19 clones changed, versus approximately 1.2 between replicates.

No infections or other immune events were documented during collection. A remark on this clone: Its antigen is not identified.

The CDR3 loop spans 19 amino acids. Germline V gene data show CDR1 as KGHSH and CDR2 as LQKENI. V gave up 0 bases and J gave up 6 bases; unmatched junction bases: 18. The receptor was isolated from a person aged 18 to 75 in good health. The sequenced sample was blood. V is TRBV18 and J is TRBJ2-3, with 7 bases matching TRBD2. The chain's CDR3 is CASSPPVWRDYTQRDTQYF. The CDR3, as DNA: TGTGCCAGCTCACCACCGGTATGGCGGGACTACACCCAGCGGGATACGCAGTATTTT.